Each of the 29 T cell receptor beta chains below was sequenced from the same sample in a study of T cells in Graves' hyperthyroidism and ophthalmopathy (dated by TCRdb to the late 2010s). Library preparation used multiplex PCR. The instrument given in TCRdb is Illumina HiSeq 2000. Amplification of TCR beta CDR3 regions was carried out from RNA transcripts. A first-round RT-PCR of the TCR CDR3 used the HTBI primer set with the Qiagen OneStep RT-PCR kit. TCRdb reran the public reads through fastp at Q25 and MiXCR, keeping productive beta chains. Rows matching on CDR3 protein sequence are summarized as one entry with the most common DNA and genes. A total of hundreds of thousands of distinct CDR3 sequences appear in this sample, 15% to 20% of them only once. Roughly a sixth of the sample is taken by the ten largest. Sequencing was carried out using blood. The receptors originated from a woman aged 18-29 years with Graves' ophthalmopathy.

This clonotype occurred many times. V gene TRBV6-1 combines with J gene TRBJ1-5; no reliable D call. Germline V gene sequence: CDR1 MNHNS, CDR2 SASEGT. V dropped 5 bases and J dropped 2 bases, with 10 bases sitting between them. This CDR3 region has 14 residues. CDR3: CASSYHSRNQPQHF. CDR3 nucleotides: TGTGCCAGCAGTTATCATTCTCGCAATCAGCCCCAGCATTTT.

The table lists this clonotype with a few counts. The rearrangement uses TRBV10-3 and TRBJ1-1; the D is unclear. The CDR3 extends over 13 amino acids. Germline CDR1 ENHRY, CDR2 SYGVKD. V shed 8 bases and J shed 1 base, with 11 bases lying between them. The CDR3 nucleotides are TGTGCCATCCAAGCCCGTACGAACACTGAAGCTTTCTTT. Residues: CAIQARTNTEAFF.

In this sample, this clonotype turned up many times. The chain employs TRBV10-3 and TRBJ2-7; TRBD2 matches at 9 bases. The CDR3 is 16 amino acids. The V gene end was trimmed by 3 bases and the J gene end by 4 bases; junction bases not matched to a gene: 10. CDR1 is ENHRY and CDR2 is SYGVKD in the germline V gene. CDR3 nucleotide sequence: TGTGCCATCAGTGACCCCCCTACAGCGGGAGGTTACGAGCAGTACTTC. Translating gives CAISDPPTAGGYEQYF.

This clonotype was counted many times. The chain uses TRBV12-3 or TRBV12-4 and TRBJ1-6, with TRBD1 matching over 9 bases. This CDR3 has 19 residues. V was clipped by 9 bases and J by 6 bases; unmatched bases: 21. The CDR3 is CASNSRRPGQGIINSPLHF. The CDR3 region has the DNA TGTGCCAGTAACTCCCGGCGCCCGGGACAGGGCATAATTAATTCACCCCTCCACTTT.

The chain uses TRBV4-1 and TRBJ1-2; D not certain. From germline, CDR1 is MGHRA and CDR2 YSYEKL. CDR3 length equals 15 residues. V lost 1 base and J 2 bases, leaving 11 bases between the germline ends. The CDR3 nucleotides read TGCGCCAGCAGCCAAGTAGAGACCTCCAACTATGGCTACACCTTC. Amino acids: CASSQVETSNYGYTF.

This clonotype was found many times. The chain couples TRBV20-1 to TRBJ2-5; D unclear. The CDR3 loop spans 11 amino acids. CDR1 and CDR2 from the germline V gene are DFQATT and SNEGSKA (reference sequence). The CDR3 protein is CTASHQETQYF. The CDR3, as DNA: TGCACCGCCTCACACCAAGAGACCCAGTACTTC.

This clonotype was counted only a few times. Written as DNA, the CDR3 is TGCGCCAGCAGCGTAGGGGGGGGGAGCTCCTACGAGCAGTACTTC. It is translated as CASSVGGGSSYEQYF. The gene calls are TRBV5-1 and TRBJ2-7, with a possible D match to TRBD2 (7 bases). V dropped 4 bases and J dropped 0 bases, with 14 bases sitting between them. Germline values: CDR1 SGHRS, CDR2 YFSETQ. The CDR3 is 15 residues long.

This clonotype was picked up a small number of times. This chain connects TRBV2 to TRBJ1-6; TRBD1 matches at 8 bases. The CDR3 has 13 amino acids. Germline values: CDR1 SNHLY, CDR2 FYNNEI. V dropped 8 bases and J dropped 5; count of bases not matched to a gene: 2. The CDR3 protein is CASRGQDNSPLHF. As DNA, the CDR3 is TGTGCCAGCCGGGGACAGGATAATTCACCCCTCCACTTT. Full variable domain (missing parts from reference TRBV2 and TRBJ1-6): EPEVTQTPSHQVTQMGQEVILRCVPISNHLYFYWYRQILGQKVEFLVSFYNNEISEKSEIFDDQFSVERPDGSNFTLKIRSTKLEDSAMYFCASRGQDNSPLHFGNGTRLTVT.

The sample holds many counts of this clonotype. The CDR3 spells CASQRSGGAGELFF. The CDR3 DNA follows: TGTGCCAGCCAAAGGAGCGGGGGGGCCGGGGAGCTGTTTTTT. The V call is TRBV2, the J call TRBJ2-2, with 10 positions matching TRBD2. The ends lost 8 bases at V and 6 bases at J; junction bases unmatched: 6. CDR1 is SNHLY and CDR2 is FYNNEI in the germline V gene. The CDR3 runs 14 residues. Looking up the rest from reference TRBV2 and TRBJ2-2 gives the full variable domain: EPEVTQTPSHQVTQMGQEVILRCVPISNHLYFYWYRQILGQKVEFLVSFYNNEISEKSEIFDDQFSVERPDGSNFTLKIRSTKLEDSAMYFCASQRSGGAGELFFGEGSRLTVL.

V and J are TRBV28 and TRBJ1-1, with 7 bases lining up with TRBD1. CDR1 is MDHEN and CDR2 is SYDVKM in the germline V gene. The CDR3 consists of 16 residues. Losses at the gene ends were 5 bases for V and 5 bases for J; bases not matched to a gene: 14. DNA for the CDR3: TGTGCCAGCAGTCCCGAGACAGGGAGGTCGTGGACTGAAGCTTTCTTT. It encodes CASSPETGRSWTEAFF.

This clonotype was seen at least ten times. The gene calls are TRBV6-1 and TRBJ1-2; D is ambiguous. The CDR3 is 15 residues long. V was cut by 6 bases and J by 5 bases, with 19 bases left in between. Germline V gives CDR1 MNHNS, CDR2 SASEGT. The CDR3 sequence: CASRQPDMAPYGYTF. Here the CDR3 DNA reads TGTGCCAGCAGACAGCCCGACATGGCGCCATATGGCTACACCTTC.

This clonotype was seen more than once but under ten times. This may arise from a read error, as a much more abundant clone is one base away. This chain connects TRBV7-8 to TRBJ1-1, with TRBD1 matching over 10 bases. CDR1 SGHVS and CDR2 FQNEAQ come from the germline V gene. The CDR3 totals 13 residues. CDR3 loop: CANSLGQGSEAFF. The CDR3 DNA sequence: TGTGCCAACAGCTTGGGACAGGGGTCTGAAGCTTTCTTT.

The chain uses TRBV12-3 or TRBV12-4 and TRBJ2-2, with D perhaps assigned TRBD1 or TRBD2 (5 bases each). Trimming cost V 5 bases and J 7 bases, with 14 bases left between them. CDR3 size: 14 residues. CDR3 bases: TGTGCCAGCAGTAAGGGACCCCGGGACGGGGAGCTGTTTTTT. Amino acid sequence: CASSKGPRDGELFF.

This clonotype was counted ten times or more. The V gene is TRBV28, the J gene TRBJ1-5, with D possibly being TRBD1 (5 bases). This CDR3 is built from 14 residues. Trimming left V 8 bases short and J 7 bases short, with 18 bases between. Germline V gene sequence: CDR1 MDHEN, CDR2 SYDVKM. CDR3 loop: CASRAAGNSQPQHF. The DNA for the CDR3 is TGTGCCAGCCGAGCGGCAGGGAATAGCCAGCCCCAGCATTTT.

This clonotype has a count of ten or more. This chain connects TRBV30 to TRBJ1-5; D not resolved. The CDR3 spans 13 residues. Trimming took 3 bases from V and 0 from J, leaving 6 bases between them. Germline lookup yields CDR1 GTSNPN and CDR2 SVGIG (reference sequence). The chain's CDR3 is CAWRYGSNQPQHF. The CDR3 coding sequence is TGTGCCTGGAGGTACGGTAGCAATCAGCCCCAGCATTTT.

This clonotype has just a few counts. The CDR3 here is CASRSPGQGAAGELFF. In nucleotides, the CDR3 is TGTGCCAGCAGATCTCCGGGACAGGGGGCCGCCGGGGAGCTGTTTTTT. The gene calls are TRBV7-3 and TRBJ2-2, with 12 bases matching TRBD1. V shed 6 bases, J shed 6 bases, and the junction held 8 bases outside the gene matches. The length of the CDR3 is 16 residues. Germline V CDR1 and CDR2: SGHTA, FQGTGA.

The table lists this clonotype with many counts. The CDR3 sequence: CASSSPMGQGGTDTQYF. The CDR3, as DNA: TGTGCCAGCAGCTCCCCGATGGGACAGGGGGGGACAGATACGCAGTATTTT. The rearrangement joins TRBV5-4 to TRBJ2-3; 11 nucleotides line up with TRBD1. Germline V lookup: CDR1 SGHNT, CDR2 YYREEE (reference sequence). J gave up 3 bases and V 3 bases, and 9 bases lay outside the gene matches. The CDR3 is 17 amino acids.

The chain has TRBV10-2 and TRBJ1-1; D is possibly TRBD1 (6 bases). The CDR3 consists of 13 residues. With 8 bases removed from V and 3 bases from J, the gap between germline ends came to 13 bases. The germline CDR1 and CDR2 sequences are WSHSY and SAAADI. This CDR3 is CASGGGQYTEAFF. The DNA for the CDR3 is TGCGCCAGCGGGGGTGGACAGTACACTGAAGCTTTCTTT.

The V gene is TRBV10-3, the J gene TRBJ1-2; D is uncertain. Per the germline V gene, CDR1 is ENHRY and CDR2 is SYGVKD. CDR3 length: 13 residues. Trimming took 4 bases from V and 4 from J, leaving 10 bases between them. The CDR3 region is CAISGSDFYGYTF. Here the CDR3 DNA reads TGTGCCATCAGTGGGTCAGACTTCTATGGCTACACCTTC.

The V call is TRBV7-2, the J call TRBJ1-4, with 9 bases matching TRBD1. V was clipped by 2 bases and J by 4 bases; unmatched bases: 5. Germline CDR1 reads SGHTA; CDR2 reads FQGNSA. The CDR3 is made up of 16 amino acids. CDR3 loop: CASSLSPTGGNEKLFF. The DNA for the CDR3 is TGTGCCAGCAGCTTAAGCCCGACAGGGGGTAATGAAAAACTGTTTTTT.

The sample holds many counts of this clonotype. This chain links TRBV7-8 with TRBJ1-2; possible D gene TRBD1, 5 bases. Trimming removed 7 bases from V and 8 bases from J, with 26 bases in between. The CDR3 spans 16 residues. Germline V gene data show CDR1 as SGHVS and CDR2 as FQNEAQ. CDR3 residues: CASTVVGGLKPRGYTF. DNA of the CDR3: TGTGCCAGCACCGTGGTCGGGGGACTCAAGCCTAGGGGCTACACCTTC.

This chain links TRBV4-3 with TRBJ2-1, with 7 bases aligning to TRBD1. The CDR3 has 17 amino acids. Germline CDR1 reads LGHNA; CDR2 reads YSLEER. V lost 3 bases to trimming and J lost 4 bases; unmatched junction nucleotides: 12. The CDR3 nucleotides read TGCGCCAGCAGCCAGGATGCCACACAGGGGTATTACAATGAGCAGTTCTTC. Translation: CASSQDATQGYYNEQFF.

This clonotype occurred many times. The chain joins TRBV28 to TRBJ1-2; D may be TRBD1 (6 bases). The CDR3 runs 14 residues. The germline V gene encodes CDR1 MDHEN and CDR2 SYDVKM. V was clipped by 5 bases and J by 5 bases, with 15 bases between them. DNA of the CDR3: TGTGCCAGCAGTAAGACAGAGAGGGGGTATGGCTACACCTTC. Translated, it gives CASSKTERGYGYTF.

The table lists this clonotype with many counts. The CDR3 sequence is CASRATGLEAFF. CDR3 bases: TGTGCCAGCAGGGCGACAGGGCTTGAAGCTTTCTTT. The chain couples TRBV28 to TRBJ1-1; 7 bases align to TRBD1. Germline CDR1 reads MDHEN; CDR2 reads SYDVKM. V shed 6 bases, J shed 7 bases, and the junction held 5 bases outside the gene matches. The CDR3 runs to 12 residues.

CDR3 residues: CASLGWAAEINTEAFF. As DNA, the CDR3 is TGTGCCAGCCTGGGGTGGGCAGCCGAGATAAACACTGAAGCTTTCTTT. The chain combines TRBV28 with TRBJ1-1, with no clear D. The CDR3 length is 16 residues. Germline V lookup: CDR1 MDHEN, CDR2 SYDVKM. The V end was cut by 8 bases, the J end by 2 bases, with 21 bases between.

The chain employs TRBV28 and TRBJ1-5; D is perhaps TRBD1 (5 bases). Germline CDR1 MDHEN, CDR2 SYDVKM. The CDR3 runs to 16 residues. The V end lost 5 bases, the J end lost 4 bases, and 18 bases lay between the germline ends. The CDR3 reads CASSPTHGGGNQPQHF. The CDR3 nucleotides read TGTGCCAGCAGTCCCACCCACGGGGGAGGGAATCAGCCCCAGCATTTT.

This chain uses TRBV5-5 with TRBJ2-7, with a tentative D call TRBD2 (6 bases). CDR3 length: 15 amino acids. Between the trimmed V and J ends, which lost 1 base and 4 bases, there was a span of 15 bases. Germline loops: CDR1 SGHKS, CDR2 YYEKEE (reference sequence). The CDR3: CASSLWGDSGYEQYF. The CDR3, as DNA: TGTGCCAGCAGCTTGTGGGGGGATTCTGGGTACGAGCAGTACTTC.

Ten or more counts support this clonotype. The chain couples TRBV7-6 to TRBJ2-7, with D possibly matching TRBD2 (7 bases). The V gene lost 4 bases and the J gene lost 6 bases, with 19 bases spanning the gap. Germline lookup yields CDR1 SGHVS and CDR2 FNYEAQ. The CDR3 has 15 amino acids. Here the CDR3 DNA reads TGTGCCAGCAGCTCCTCGGGGGGCGGGAGTGGCGAGCAGTACTTC. Translation: CASSSSGGGSGEQYF.

At least ten counts were recorded for this clonotype. This rearrangement joins TRBV6-1 to TRBJ1-1; D possibly corresponds to TRBD1 (5 bases). V lost 6 bases, J lost 1 base, and 18 bases lay in between. Germline V gene sequence: CDR1 MNHNS, CDR2 SASEGT. This CDR3 spans 16 amino acids. CDR3 loop: CASRIRGGASNTEAFF. In DNA, the CDR3 is TGTGCCAGCAGAATCCGGGGTGGGGCTTCGAACACTGAAGCTTTCTTT.